Listed below are T cell receptor beta chains from one sample, sequenced in a study of T cells after yellow fever vaccination. TCRdb recomputed calls from the 5' RACE reads with MiXCR, one row per CDR3 protein. The table has more than 65,000 distinct CDR3 sequences, about 14% seen once. The sample was CD8+ T cells not binding an NS4B(214-222) dextramer, sorted from PBMCs, taken roughly 20 days after the first yellow fever vaccination. Receptors originate from a man in his late teens or twenties who received the YFV17D yellow fever vaccine. Each CDR3 is given with its conserved first and last residue. Fields, in order: CDR3 DNA, CDR3 protein, J gene, V gene, D gene, clone size. A D gene is named only where the DNA matches it firmly. The listing skips clone size in some rows; elsewhere it reads once, few, many or a size class.

CDR3 DNA: TGTGCCAGCAGCACACAGACTAGCGGGGGGCGGTACGAGCAGTACTTC
CDR3 protein: CASSTQTSGGRYEQYF
J gene: TRBJ2-7
V gene: TRBV6-2/TRBV6-3
D gene: TRBD2
clone size: .

CDR3 DNA: TGTGCCAGCAGCTTAGCGGCCTTCTCTGGGGCCAACGTCCTGACTTTC
CDR3 protein: CASSLAAFSGANVLTF
J gene: TRBJ2-6
V gene: TRBV7-8
D gene: .
clone size: .

CDR3 DNA: TGTGCCAGCAGTGCAACCGGGACTAGCACCCAGTACTTC
CDR3 protein: CASSATGTSTQYF
J gene: TRBJ2-4
V gene: TRBV7-2
D gene: TRBD2
clone size: .

CDR3 DNA: TGTGCCAGCAGCCCGACGCTGGGGACTGAAGCTTTCTTT
CDR3 protein: CASSPTLGTEAFF
J gene: TRBJ1-1
V gene: TRBV3-1
D gene: .
clone size: .

CDR3 DNA: TGCGCCAGCAGCCAATCTCGGGGGATTAGTGGGGCTAGAATTCAGTACTTC
CDR3 protein: CASSQSRGISGARIQYF
J gene: TRBJ2-4
V gene: TRBV4-1
D gene: .
clone size: many

CDR3 DNA: TGTGCCAGCAGTTACCGAGGGTCAGGGCTCTATGGCTACACCTTC
CDR3 protein: CASSYRGSGLYGYTF
J gene: TRBJ1-2
V gene: TRBV6-5
D gene: .
clone size: few

CDR3 DNA: TGCAGTGCTACCCCCATAGGGGCCAAAAACATTCAGTACTTC
CDR3 protein: CSATPIGAKNIQYF
J gene: TRBJ2-4
V gene: TRBV20-1
D gene: .
clone size: .

CDR3 DNA: TGCGCCAGCAGCCAAGAGCCTGGGGGCACTGAAGCTTTCTTT
CDR3 protein: CASSQEPGGTEAFF
J gene: TRBJ1-1
V gene: TRBV4-3
D gene: .
clone size: few

CDR3 DNA: TGTGCCAGCAGCGTAGGCGGGAGCGGCTCCTACGAGCAGTACTTC
CDR3 protein: CASSVGGSGSYEQYF
J gene: TRBJ2-7
V gene: TRBV9
D gene: TRBD2
clone size: .

CDR3 DNA: TGTGCCAGCAGCCACCCGGGACAGGTATTGTTGGGCAATTCACCCCTCCACTTT
CDR3 protein: CASSHPGQVLLGNSPLHF
J gene: TRBJ1-6
V gene: TRBV4-2
D gene: TRBD1
clone size: .

CDR3 DNA: TGTGCCAGCAGTTTCTGGGGCCCAGATACGCAGTATTTT
CDR3 protein: CASSFWGPDTQYF
J gene: TRBJ2-3
V gene: TRBV27
D gene: .
clone size: few

CDR3 DNA: TGTGCCAGCACCTCGGATGAAGGCCCATTCCGAGAGACCCAGTACTTC
CDR3 protein: CASTSDEGPFRETQYF
J gene: TRBJ2-5
V gene: TRBV5-6
D gene: .
clone size: .

CDR3 DNA: TGTGCCAGCAGCCCTAGGACAGGAGTATTCTCTGGGGCCAACGTCCTGACTTTC
CDR3 protein: CASSPRTGVFSGANVLTF
J gene: TRBJ2-6
V gene: TRBV4-2
D gene: TRBD1
clone size: .

CDR3 DNA: TGTGCCAGCAGTTACTCGGGACAGGGGGCCCCCAATCAGCCCCAGCATTTT
CDR3 protein: CASSYSGQGAPNQPQHF
J gene: TRBJ1-5
V gene: TRBV6-5
D gene: TRBD1
clone size: .

CDR3 DNA: TGTGCCAGCAGCGTAGCTGGTGGCACCTTCTATGGCTACACCTTC
CDR3 protein: CASSVAGGTFYGYTF
J gene: TRBJ1-2
V gene: TRBV9
D gene: .
clone size: .

CDR3 DNA: TGCGCCAGCAGCCTGAGCGGGGGGGCTAATGAAAAACTGTTTTTT
CDR3 protein: CASSLSGGANEKLFF
J gene: TRBJ1-4
V gene: TRBV4-1
D gene: .
clone size: .

CDR3 DNA: TGTGCCACCAGTGGGGGGCAGTCCCCAGATACGCAGTATTTT
CDR3 protein: CATSGGQSPDTQYF
J gene: TRBJ2-3
V gene: TRBV24-1
D gene: .
clone size: .

CDR3 DNA: TGTGCCAGCAGCTTAGCGGGCCGGGACGGAGCTTTCTTT
CDR3 protein: CASSLAGRDGAFF
J gene: TRBJ1-1
V gene: TRBV7-6
D gene: .
clone size: .

CDR3 DNA: TGTGCCAGTAGTAACCGGGACAGATCTTGGGATGAGCAGTACTTC
CDR3 protein: CASSNRDRSWDEQYF
J gene: TRBJ2-7
V gene: TRBV19
D gene: TRBD1
clone size: few

CDR3 DNA: TGCGCCAGCAGTGAAACTAGCGGGGGGGCAAACGGGGAGCTGTTTTTT
CDR3 protein: CASSETSGGANGELFF
J gene: TRBJ2-2
V gene: TRBV10-2
D gene: TRBD2
clone size: .

CDR3 DNA: TGTGCCAGCAGTATCACTAGCGGGGAAGCCGAAGAGACCCAGTACTTC
CDR3 protein: CASSITSGEAEETQYF
J gene: TRBJ2-5
V gene: TRBV6-2/TRBV6-3
D gene: TRBD2
clone size: few

CDR3 DNA: TGCGCCAGCAGCATAGGGACAGATTCAATTGAAGCTTTCTTT
CDR3 protein: CASSIGTDSIEAFF
J gene: TRBJ1-1
V gene: TRBV5-1
D gene: TRBD1
clone size: few

CDR3 DNA: TGTGCCAGCAGTCCAGAGGGGCCCCCTAATGAAAAACTGTTTTTT
CDR3 protein: CASSPEGPPNEKLFF
J gene: TRBJ1-4
V gene: TRBV12-3/TRBV12-4
D gene: .
clone size: few

CDR3 DNA: TGCGCCAGCAGCTTCCCGGGGGGGGTCTACAATGAGCAGTTCTTC
CDR3 protein: CASSFPGGVYNEQFF
J gene: TRBJ2-1
V gene: TRBV5-1
D gene: TRBD2
clone size: few

CDR3 DNA: TGTGCCAGCAGCTTAGGTATGGGGCCCTACGAGCAGTACTTC
CDR3 protein: CASSLGMGPYEQYF
J gene: TRBJ2-7
V gene: TRBV11-2
D gene: .
clone size: .

CDR3 DNA: TGTGCCAGCAGTTTTCAGCTGTTCGTACAGGGGGGCAATGAGCAGTTCTTC
CDR3 protein: CASSFQLFVQGGNEQFF
J gene: TRBJ2-1
V gene: TRBV12-3/TRBV12-4
D gene: TRBD1
clone size: .

CDR3 DNA: TGTGCCAGCAGCCCAGAGACAGGGGGAGTGGGCGAGCAGTACTTC
CDR3 protein: CASSPETGGVGEQYF
J gene: TRBJ2-7
V gene: TRBV4-2
D gene: TRBD1
clone size: many

CDR3 DNA: TGTGCCAGCACCCTCCGCGCGAATACCTACAATGAGCAGTTCTTC
CDR3 protein: CASTLRANTYNEQFF
J gene: TRBJ2-1
V gene: TRBV12-3/TRBV12-4
D gene: .
clone size: .

CDR3 DNA: TGTGCCAGCAGTGAACCAAGGGAGAGCGAGGGAGCTTTCTTT
CDR3 protein: CASSEPRESEGAFF
J gene: TRBJ1-1
V gene: TRBV28
D gene: .
clone size: .

CDR3 DNA: TGTGCCAGCAGTGAGTACAATGAGCAGTTCTTC
CDR3 protein: CASSEYNEQFF
J gene: TRBJ2-1
V gene: TRBV28
D gene: .
clone size: .

CDR3 DNA: TGTGCCAGCAACCTAGGACAGGGGACCTACGAGCAGTACTTC
CDR3 protein: CASNLGQGTYEQYF
J gene: TRBJ2-7
V gene: TRBV13
D gene: TRBD1
clone size: .

CDR3 DNA: TGTGCCAGCAGCCCAATCCAATCAAGAGATACGCAGTATTTT
CDR3 protein: CASSPIQSRDTQYF
J gene: TRBJ2-3
V gene: TRBV7-9
D gene: .
clone size: few

CDR3 DNA: TGTGCCAGCAGTCCTTTCCTAGCGGGGGGAATCGCCTACGAGCAGTACTTC
CDR3 protein: CASSPFLAGGIAYEQYF
J gene: TRBJ2-7
V gene: TRBV12-3/TRBV12-4
D gene: TRBD2
clone size: .

CDR3 DNA: TGCGCCAGCAGCCAAGATCGTCGGGGAGAGACCCAGTACTTC
CDR3 protein: CASSQDRRGETQYF
J gene: TRBJ2-5
V gene: TRBV4-3
D gene: .
clone size: few

CDR3 DNA: TGTGCCAGCACTCAAGGGGGAACCCAGTACTTC
CDR3 protein: CASTQGGTQYF
J gene: TRBJ2-5
V gene: TRBV6-1
D gene: .
clone size: once

CDR3 DNA: TGTGCCAGTAGCGAAGACTGGGACTCCACGGATGAGCAGTTCTTC
CDR3 protein: CASSEDWDSTDEQFF
J gene: TRBJ2-1
V gene: TRBV19
D gene: .
clone size: .

CDR3 DNA: TGCGCCAGCAGCTTTAAAAGGGAGAACACCGGGGAGCTGTTTTTT
CDR3 protein: CASSFKRENTGELFF
J gene: TRBJ2-2
V gene: TRBV5-1
D gene: .
clone size: few

CDR3 DNA: TGTGCCAGCAGTGGGGACAGCAGCACCGGGGAGCTGTTTTTT
CDR3 protein: CASSGDSSTGELFF
J gene: TRBJ2-2
V gene: TRBV6-1
D gene: TRBD1
clone size: .

CDR3 DNA: TGCGCCTGTCGGGGGGCGTCAAATGAGCAGTTCTTC
CDR3 protein: CACRGASNEQFF
J gene: TRBJ2-1
V gene: TRBV4-1
D gene: .
clone size: few

CDR3 DNA: TGCGCCAGCAGCTTGGGGGCCTCGATGGCTTTCTTT
CDR3 protein: CASSLGASMAFF
J gene: TRBJ1-1
V gene: TRBV5-1
D gene: .
clone size: few

CDR3 DNA: TGCGCCAGCAGCTTGGAAGCGGGATTGGGGTATGGCTACACCTTC
CDR3 protein: CASSLEAGLGYGYTF
J gene: TRBJ1-2
V gene: TRBV5-1
D gene: .
clone size: few

CDR3 DNA: TGCGCCAGCAGCCAAGATGGGCCCTGGAAGCGGGGGAACAATGAGCAGTTCTTC
CDR3 protein: CASSQDGPWKRGNNEQFF
J gene: TRBJ2-1
V gene: TRBV4-3
D gene: TRBD2
clone size: few